This TCR beta chain was sequenced in a study of blood T cell repertoires in COVID-19. As for the study in general: The analysed material was cDNA or gDNA that came from T cells, B-cell-depleted T cells, or PBMCs.

This clone was seen only a few times. Germline loops: CDR1 GTSNPN, CDR2 SVGIG (reference sequence). The V gene lost 0 bases and the J gene lost 0 bases, with 6 bases spanning the gap. The CDR3 totals 14 residues. Cohorts were determined from participant-reported clinical history. Original analysis: Reference gene primer amplification gave estimated nucleated cell counts. The assay was immunoSEQ multiplex PCR, and TCRdb's table has in-frame clones only and misses some. Clone size and V and J calls were adopted from that table, with D and trimming inferred from the DNA. This table has roughly 180,000 clones, 75% to 85% appearing once.

The chain links TRBV30 to TRBJ1-3, with D hard to call. This TCR was recovered from a man in his forties or fifties who had recovered from COVID-19. The sequencing input was PBMCs or T cells enriched from blood (not recorded which). The CDR3, as DNA: TGTGCCTGGAGTGTGGGGAGCTCTGGAAACACCATATATTTT. Encoded protein: CAWSVGSSGNTIYF.